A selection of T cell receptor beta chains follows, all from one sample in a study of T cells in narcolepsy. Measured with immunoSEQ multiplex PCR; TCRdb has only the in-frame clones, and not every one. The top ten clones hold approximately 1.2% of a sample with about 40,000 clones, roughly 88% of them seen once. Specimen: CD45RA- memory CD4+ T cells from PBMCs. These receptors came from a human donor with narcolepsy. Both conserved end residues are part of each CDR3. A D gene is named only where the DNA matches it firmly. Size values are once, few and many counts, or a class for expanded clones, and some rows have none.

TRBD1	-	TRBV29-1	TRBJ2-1	CSVDRTGGWNEQFF	TGCAGCGTTGATCGGACAGGGGGATGGAATGAGCAGTTCTTC
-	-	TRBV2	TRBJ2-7	CASRLWDDEQYF	TGTGCCAGCAGACTTTGGGACGACGAGCAGTACTTC
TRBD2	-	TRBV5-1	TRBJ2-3	CASSSAGGREDTQYF	TGCGCCAGCAGCTCAGCGGGGGGGCGGGAGGATACGCAGTATTTT
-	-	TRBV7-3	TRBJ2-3	CASSSALGGDTQYF	TGTGCCAGCAGCTCGGCGTTGGGGGGAGATACGCAGTATTTT
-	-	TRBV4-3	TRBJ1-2	CASSHRGDGYTF	TGCGCCAGCAGCCACCGTGGGGATGGCTACACCTTC
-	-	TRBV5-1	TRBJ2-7	CASSLDDYEQYF	TGCGCCAGCAGTTTGGACGACTACGAGCAGTACTTC
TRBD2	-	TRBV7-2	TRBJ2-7	CASSLVGSSGGTYEQYF	TGTGCCAGCAGCTTAGTGGGTTCTAGCGGGGGGACCTACGAGCAGTACTTC
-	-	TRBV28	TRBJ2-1	CASSDPNSYNEQFF	TGTGCCAGCAGTGATCCTAACTCCTACAATGAGCAGTTCTTC
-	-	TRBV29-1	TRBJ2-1	CSVGPRLYNEQFF	TGCAGCGTTGGCCCGAGGCTCTACAATGAGCAGTTCTTC
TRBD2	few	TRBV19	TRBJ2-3	CASSSGGGSGLSDTQYF	TGTGCCAGTAGTTCGGGGGGAGGTTCAGGGCTTTCAGATACGCAGTATTTT
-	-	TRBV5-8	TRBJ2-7	CASVRRLTYEQYF	TGTGCCAGCGTCCGGCGTCTGACCTACGAGCAGTACTTC
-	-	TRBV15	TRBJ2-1	CATSHGRQYNEQFF	TGTGCCACCAGCCACGGTAGGCAGTACAATGAGCAGTTCTTC
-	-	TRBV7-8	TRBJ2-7	CASSLEGPGYYEQYF	TGTGCCAGCAGCTTAGAAGGGCCGGGTTATTACGAGCAGTACTTC
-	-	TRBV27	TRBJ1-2	CASRPQGANYGYTF	TGTGCCAGCAGACCACAGGGAGCTAACTATGGCTACACCTTC
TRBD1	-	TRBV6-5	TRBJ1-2	CASTGQGKGYTF	TGTGCCAGCACCGGACAGGGGAAAGGCTACACCTTC
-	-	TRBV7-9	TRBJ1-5	CASSQDSHSNQPQHF	TGTGCCAGCAGCCAGGACAGTCATAGCAATCAGCCCCAGCATTTT
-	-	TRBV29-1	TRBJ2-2	CSVAGGGTVVGGELFF	TGCAGCGTTGCTGGTGGCGGGACCGTGGTGGGCGGGGAGCTGTTTTTT
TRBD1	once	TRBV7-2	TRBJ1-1	CASSPGGASEAFF	TGTGCCAGCAGTCCAGGGGGCGCCTCTGAAGCTTTCTTT
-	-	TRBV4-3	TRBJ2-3	CASSQDQGVGDTQYF	TGCGCCAGCAGCCAAGATCAAGGTGTGGGAGATACGCAGTATTTT
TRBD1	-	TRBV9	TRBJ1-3	CASSGQGSGNTIYF	TGTGCCAGCAGCGGACAGGGCTCTGGAAACACCATATATTTT
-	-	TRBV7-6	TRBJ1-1	CASMPLGANTEAFF	TGTGCCAGCATGCCGTTGGGGGCGAACACTGAAGCTTTCTTT
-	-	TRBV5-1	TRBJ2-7	CASSLGPSGLANSYEQYF	TGCGCCAGCAGCTTAGGCCCTTCCGGTCTTGCTAACTCCTACGAGCAGTACTTC
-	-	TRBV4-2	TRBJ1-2	CASSQDGSRGESYTF	TGTGCCAGCAGCCAAGATGGGAGCAGGGGTGAAAGCTACACCTTC
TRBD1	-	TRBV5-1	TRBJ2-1	CASSSDRVQFF	TGCGCCAGCAGCTCGGACAGGGTCCAGTTCTTC
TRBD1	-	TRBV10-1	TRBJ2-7	CASSPGQGVNEQYF	TGCGCCAGCAGTCCGGGACAGGGGGTCAACGAGCAGTACTTC
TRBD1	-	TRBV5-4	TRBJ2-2	CASGRDRTGTGELFF	TGTGCCAGCGGCCGGGACAGGACGGGTACCGGGGAGCTGTTTTTT
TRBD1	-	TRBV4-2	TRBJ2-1	CASSQAPGTGSYNEQFF	TGTGCCAGCAGCCAAGCCCCCGGGACAGGGTCCTACAATGAGCAGTTCTTC
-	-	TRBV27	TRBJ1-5	CAIQSIPGPGSNQPQHF	TGTGCCATCCAATCGATCCCGGGGCCCGGATCCAATCAGCCCCAGCATTTT
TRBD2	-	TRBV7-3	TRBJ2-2	CASSLNGGRNTGELFF	TGTGCCAGCAGCTTAAACGGCGGGAGGAACACCGGGGAGCTGTTTTTT
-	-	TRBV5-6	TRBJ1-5	CASTRAGGNQPQHF	TGTGCCAGCACCCGTGCCGGGGGCAATCAGCCCCAGCATTTT
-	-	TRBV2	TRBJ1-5	CASMVGQGDYQPQHF	TGTGCCAGCATGGTGGGGCAGGGCGATTATCAGCCCCAGCATTTT
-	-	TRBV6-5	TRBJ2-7	CASSRSGVEQYF	TGTGCCAGCAGCCGTTCGGGGGTCGAGCAGTACTTC
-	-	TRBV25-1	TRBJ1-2	CASSESGQLYGYTF	TGTGCCAGCAGTGAGTCTGGCCAACTCTATGGCTACACCTTC
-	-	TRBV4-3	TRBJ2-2	CASSVELGATGELFF	TGCGCCAGCAGCGTAGAACTAGGGGCCACCGGGGAGCTGTTTTTT
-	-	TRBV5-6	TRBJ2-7	CASSLDRLRSSYEQYF	TGTGCCAGCAGCTTGGATCGGTTACGCAGCTCCTACGAGCAGTACTTC
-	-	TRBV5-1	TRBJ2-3	CASSPLGSDTQYF	TGCGCCAGCAGCCCCCTTGGCTCAGATACGCAGTATTTT
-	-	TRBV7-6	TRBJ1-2	CASSSTSTPAGYGYTF	TGTGCCAGCAGCTCAACATCGACCCCGGCGGGCTATGGCTACACCTTC
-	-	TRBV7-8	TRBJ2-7	CASGQTQNYEQYF	TGTGCCAGCGGGCAGACTCAAAACTACGAGCAGTACTTC
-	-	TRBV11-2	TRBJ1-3	CATSTGSSGNTIYF	TGTGCCACCTCCACAGGGAGCTCTGGAAACACCATATATTTT
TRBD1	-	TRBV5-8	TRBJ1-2	CASSWRTGAHYGYGYTF	TGTGCCAGCAGCTGGAGGACAGGTGCGCATTATGGCTATGGCTACACCTTC
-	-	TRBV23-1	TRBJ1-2	CASSRSSYTF	TGCGCCAGCAGTCGTTCTAGCTACACCTTC
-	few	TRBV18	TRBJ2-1	CASSPISGNYNEQFF	TGTGCCAGCTCACCCATTAGCGGCAACTACAATGAGCAGTTCTTC